This passage covers 27 T cell receptor beta chains from one sample sequenced in a study of identical twins. TCRdb re-called the 5' RACE reads through MiXCR, storing one row per CDR3 protein. The table has 200,000 to 250,000 distinct CDR3 sequences, approximately 11% seen once. The same data also went into a second study, on yellow fever vaccine responses in identical twins.

Sequenced sample: memory (CD45RO+) T cells sorted from blood. These TCRs come from a young woman in good health.

This clonotype was seen only a few times. The chain carries TRBV19 and TRBJ2-3; D call uncertain. Germline loops: CDR1 LNHDA, CDR2 SQIVND (reference sequence). This CDR3 is built from 13 residues. V lost 2 bases to trimming and J lost 2 bases, with 5 bases between them. The CDR3 DNA reads TGTGCCAGTAGTATACGCCCCACAGATACGCAGTATTTT. Amino acids: CASSIRPTDTQYF. Using reference TRBV19 and TRBJ2-3 for the parts outside the CDR3, the full variable domain is DGGITQSPKYLFRKEGQNVTLSCEQNLNHDAMYWYRQDPGQGLRLIYYSQIVNDFQKGDIAEGYSVSREKKESFPLTVTSAQKNPTAFYLCASSIRPTDTQYFGPGTRLTVL.

This clonotype showed up many times. This sequence joins TRBV3-1 and TRBJ2-7, with TRBD1 identical over 7 bases. V lost 0 bases to trimming and J lost 6 bases; unmatched junction nucleotides: 14. The CDR3 sequence is 17 residues long. CDR1 is LGHDT, CDR2 YNNKEL, per germline (reference sequence). The CDR3 DNA sequence: TGTGCCAGCAGCCAAGAAGGCTTACAGGGGCCAGGGGGCGAGCAGTACTTC. Protein sequence: CASSQEGLQGPGGEQYF.

V and J are TRBV7-2 and TRBJ2-3, with 7 bases that match TRBD2. J was trimmed by 2 bases and V by 5 bases; bases with no gene match: 4. Germline assignment: CDR1 SGHTA and CDR2 FQGNSA. There are 14 residues in the CDR3. CDR3 protein: CASSPGLTTDTQYF. The CDR3 nucleotides are TGTGCCAGCAGCCCGGGACTAACCACAGATACGCAGTATTTT.

This chain links TRBV20-1 with TRBJ2-2; 10 nucleotides line up with TRBD2. The germline V gene has CDR1 DFQATT and CDR2 SNEGSKA (reference sequence). V trimming: 3 bases; J trimming: 5 bases; junction bases outside the gene matches: 6. CDR3 size: 15 residues. CDR3 loop: CSASRLAGVTGELFF. CDR3 sequence (DNA): TGCAGTGCTAGTCGGCTAGCGGGAGTGACCGGGGAGCTGTTTTTT.

This clonotype was seen a few times. The chain employs TRBV2 and TRBJ2-4; 12 bases align to TRBD2. This CDR3 has 14 amino acids. The V and J ends lost 10 bases and 9 bases, in that order; junction bases with no gene match: 10. Germline CDR1 SNHLY, CDR2 FYNNEI. The chain's CDR3 is CATIAGTSGSIQYF. CDR3 in DNA: TGTGCCACCATAGCCGGGACTAGCGGGTCCATTCAGTACTTC.

This clonotype was counted between two and nine times. The genes are TRBV29-1 and TRBJ2-3, with D possibly being TRBD2 (5 bases). The CDR3 loop spans 13 amino acids. V lost 8 bases to trimming and J lost 2 bases, with 14 bases between them. Germline V gene sequence: CDR1 SQVTM, CDR2 ANQGSEA. DNA for the CDR3: TGCAGCCCTCTAGCAATCTTCACAGATACGCAGTATTTT. Translation: CSPLAIFTDTQYF.

The chain employs TRBV6-5 and TRBJ1-1, with a possible D match to TRBD1 (5 bases). The ends were cut back, 0 bases at V and 4 bases at J, with 9 bases in the middle. There are 14 residues in the CDR3. The germline V gene has CDR1 MNHEY and CDR2 SVGAGI. The CDR3 loop reads CASSYSPGLTEAFF. CDR3 coding DNA: TGTGCCAGCAGTTACTCACCGGGACTCACTGAAGCTTTCTTT.

The chain is built from TRBV15 and TRBJ2-5; 9 nucleotides align to TRBD1. Germline trimming cut 3 bases from V and 9 bases from J; bases unmatched to any gene: 14. The CDR3 consists of 16 residues. Per the germline V gene, CDR1 is LNHNV and CDR2 is YYDKDF (reference sequence). The CDR3 region is CATSRTRDRVSTAQYF. The CDR3 DNA sequence: TGTGCCACCAGCAGGACCCGGGACAGGGTCTCGACGGCCCAGTACTTC.

This clonotype was seen ten or more times. The V and J genes are TRBV28 and TRBJ2-3, with 12 bases fitting TRBD2. Germline CDR1 MDHEN, CDR2 SYDVKM. The length of the CDR3 is 18 residues. Germline trimming cut 4 bases from V and 0 bases from J; bases unmatched to any gene: 8. The CDR3 reads CASSSATSGGPSTDTQYF. As DNA, the CDR3 is TGTGCCAGCAGTTCAGCGACTAGCGGGGGCCCTAGCACAGATACGCAGTATTTT.

This clonotype was picked up a small number of times. The chain employs TRBV7-9 and TRBJ2-1; D is unclear. CDR1 is SEHNR, CDR2 FQNEAQ, per germline (reference sequence). Trimming removed 4 bases at V and 5 bases at J, with 12 bases between. CDR3 length equals 14 residues. The CDR3 DNA reads as TGTGCCAGCAGCTCCTCCCGGTCGGACAATGAGCAGTTCTTC. It translates to CASSSSRSDNEQFF.

This clonotype was seen at least ten times. The chain is built from TRBV20-1 and TRBJ1-6; D not certain. Germline CDR1 is DFQATT and CDR2 is SNEGSKA (reference sequence). The CDR3 runs to 14 residues. The V and J ends lost 3 bases and 5 bases respectively, with 11 bases between them. CDR3 amino acids: CSASQSGNNSPLHF. The CDR3 region has the DNA TGCAGTGCTAGTCAAAGTGGCAATAATTCACCCCTCCACTTT.

This clonotype was seen only a few times. This chain connects TRBV2 to TRBJ2-2; D is unclear. Germline loops: CDR1 SNHLY, CDR2 FYNNEI. V was pared by 4 bases and J by 2 bases, with 8 bases between. The CDR3 spans 14 residues. For the CDR3, the DNA is TGTGCCAGCAGTGGACAAATCAACACCGGGGAGCTGTTTTTT. Its translation: CASSGQINTGELFF. Supplemented by reference TRBV2 and TRBJ2-2, the full variable domain reads EPEVTQTPSHQVTQMGQEVILRCVPISNHLYFYWYRQILGQKVEFLVSFYNNEISEKSEIFDDQFSVERPDGSNFTLKIRSTKLEDSAMYFCASSGQINTGELFFGEGSRLTVL.

The rearrangement links TRBV11-3 to TRBJ2-1, with D maybe TRBD2 (6 bases). V gave up 4 bases and J gave up 4 bases, with 14 bases separating them. Germline V gene lookup returns CDR1 SGHNT and CDR2 YENEEA. CDR3 length equals 15 residues. The CDR3: CASSWDGSVYNEQFF. For the CDR3, the DNA is TGTGCCAGCAGCTGGGACGGGAGCGTTTACAATGAGCAGTTCTTC. Supplemented by reference TRBV11-3 and TRBJ2-1, the full variable domain reads EAGVVQSPRYKIIEKKQPVAFWCNPISGHNTLYWYLQNLGQGPELLIRYENEEAVDDSQLPKDRFSAERLKGVDSTLKIQPAELGDSAVYLCASSWDGSVYNEQFFGPGTRLTVL.

At least ten counts were recorded for this clonotype. The J gene is TRBJ1-1, the V gene TRBV6-1; TRBD1 might be the D (6 bases). Germline CDR1 MNHNS, CDR2 SASEGT. V gave up 4 bases and J gave up 4 bases, with 10 bases separating them. The CDR3 is made up of 13 amino acids. The CDR3 coding sequence is TGTGCCAGCAGTGCCTTAGGGGGCACTGAAGCTTTCTTT. Its translation is CASSALGGTEAFF.

This clonotype was seen a few times. This sequence joins TRBV29-1 and TRBJ2-2, with D perhaps TRBD1 or TRBD2 (6 bases each). CDR1 and CDR2 (germline): SQVTM, ANQGSEA. Between the trimmed V and J ends, which lost 7 bases and 5 bases, there was a span of 17 bases. The length of the CDR3 is 14 residues. The CDR3 bases are TGCAGCGGTAGCGTGGGGGGCGGGACCGGGGAGCTGTTTTTT. Its protein is CSGSVGGGTGELFF.

This clonotype is medium-sized by share. This chain connects TRBV5-1 to TRBJ2-7; D is perhaps TRBD1 or TRBD2 (5 bases each). CDR3 length: 13 residues. CDR1 and CDR2 (germline): SGHRS, YFSETQ. The ends were cut back, 4 bases at V and 5 bases at J, with 13 bases in the middle. This CDR3 is CASSAGTVNEQYF. CDR3 nucleotides: TGCGCCAGCAGCGCCGGGACGGTCAACGAGCAGTACTTC.

This clonotype occurred many times. The J gene is TRBJ2-1, the V gene TRBV20-1; the D is unclear. Trimming took 7 bases from V and 2 from J, leaving 9 bases between them. The length of the CDR3 is 12 residues. The germline V gene encodes CDR1 DFQATT and CDR2 SNEGSKA (reference sequence). CDR3 amino acids: CSVKLTYNEQFF. The CDR3 DNA sequence: TGCAGTGTCAAGCTAACCTACAATGAGCAGTTCTTC.

The CDR3 protein is CASSTRQLETQYF. CDR3 sequence (DNA): TGTGCCAGCAGCACAAGACAGTTGGAGACCCAGTACTTC. The chain couples TRBV5-5 to TRBJ2-5, with D perhaps TRBD1 (5 bases). The length of the CDR3 is 13 residues. Trimming took 4 bases from V and 5 from J, leaving 12 bases between them. Germline CDR1 SGHKS, CDR2 YYEKEE (reference sequence).

The chain recombines TRBV7-3 with TRBJ2-1; 10 bases line up with TRBD1. This CDR3 is 15 amino acids long. CDR1 and CDR2 from the germline V gene are SGHTA and FQGTGA. J lost 6 bases, V lost 5 bases, and 7 bases had no gene match. The CDR3 DNA is TGTGCCAGCAGCCCGGGACAGGGGCTTCGCAATGAGCAGTTCTTC. Translated, it gives CASSPGQGLRNEQFF. The full variable domain, rest sourced from reference TRBV7-3 and TRBJ2-1, is GAGVSQTPSNKVTEKGKYVELRCDPISGHTALYWYRQSLGQGPEFLIYFQGTGAADDSGLPNDRFFAVRPEGSVSTLKIQRTERGDSAVYLCASSPGQGLRNEQFFGPGTRLTVL.

This rearrangement joins TRBV11-2 to TRBJ2-7; 10 positions match TRBD2. The V and J ends lost 5 bases and 4 bases, in that order; junction bases with no gene match: 8. From germline, CDR1 is SGHAT and CDR2 FQNNGV. The CDR3 runs 15 residues. In DNA form, the CDR3 reads TGTGCCAGCAGCCGTCCTAGCGGGAGTGGGTACGAGCAGTACTTC. It specifies CASSRPSGSGYEQYF.

The sample holds many counts of this clonotype. The chain couples TRBV20-1 to TRBJ2-7; 8 bases are a match to TRBD2. The CDR3 consists of 12 residues. Germline trimming cut 3 bases from V and 4 bases from J; bases unmatched to any gene: 2. Germline V lookup: CDR1 DFQATT, CDR2 SNEGSKA (reference sequence). The CDR3 spells CSASTSGYEQYF. In DNA, the CDR3 is TGCAGTGCTAGTACTAGCGGATACGAGCAGTACTTC.

This clonotype was counted only a few times. The chain employs TRBV7-9 and TRBJ2-1; D is unresolved. In germline, CDR1 is SEHNR, CDR2 FQNEAQ (reference sequence). Between the trimmed V and J ends, which lost 5 bases and 0 bases, there was a span of 8 bases. The CDR3 loop spans 14 amino acids. DNA of the CDR3: TGTGCCAGCAGCCCGACGGTCTCCTACAATGAGCAGTTCTTC. Its translation is CASSPTVSYNEQFF.

This chain links TRBV7-2 with TRBJ2-3, with D hard to call. Looked up from germline, CDR1 is SGHTA and CDR2 is FQGNSA. Trimming stripped 5 bases from V and 1 base from J, with 13 bases between. The CDR3 loop spans 15 amino acids. CDR3 bases: TGTGCCAGCAGCCGGACCCCTACTGGCACAGATACGCAGTATTTT. Translated: CASSRTPTGTDTQYF.

This clonotype was picked up many times. J is TRBJ2-1 and V is TRBV4-1; D could derive from TRBD1 or TRBD2 (5 bases each). The ends were cut back, 0 bases at V and 9 bases at J, with 9 bases in the middle. Germline-derived CDR1 and CDR2 are MGHRA and YSYEKL. This CDR3 is 13 amino acids long. The CDR3 here is CASSQEWGSEQFF. The CDR3 DNA reads TGCGCCAGCAGCCAAGAATGGGGGAGTGAGCAGTTCTTC.

This sequence joins TRBV7-2 and TRBJ1-1; D is ambiguous. Trimming stripped 5 bases from V and 10 bases from J, with 17 bases between. Germline loops: CDR1 SGHTA, CDR2 FQGNSA. CDR3 length: 13 residues. In nucleotides, the CDR3 is TGTGCCAGCAGCGCCGGGAGCCTACCACCAGCTTTCTTT. As protein: CASSAGSLPPAFF.

This clonotype was observed at least ten times. This chain joins TRBV7-2 and TRBJ1-5; perhaps TRBD1 as D (5 bases). The CDR3 covers 14 residues. The germline CDR1 and CDR2 sequences are SGHTA and FQGNSA. Trimming took off 1 base at V and 5 bases at J, with 9 bases between the two ends. The CDR3 DNA follows: TGTGCCAGCAGCTTAGACCCAGGGTATCAGCCCCAGCATTTT. It encodes CASSLDPGYQPQHF.

This clonotype came up a few times. The V call is TRBV30, the J call TRBJ2-5, with D unclear. The CDR3 sequence is 15 residues long. V lost 2 bases, J lost 1 base, and 14 bases lay in between. Germline V lookup: CDR1 GTSNPN, CDR2 SVGIG (reference sequence). CDR3 sequence reads: CAWSILVPPQETQYF. The CDR3 nucleotides read TGTGCCTGGAGTATCCTAGTCCCCCCCCAAGAGACCCAGTACTTC.